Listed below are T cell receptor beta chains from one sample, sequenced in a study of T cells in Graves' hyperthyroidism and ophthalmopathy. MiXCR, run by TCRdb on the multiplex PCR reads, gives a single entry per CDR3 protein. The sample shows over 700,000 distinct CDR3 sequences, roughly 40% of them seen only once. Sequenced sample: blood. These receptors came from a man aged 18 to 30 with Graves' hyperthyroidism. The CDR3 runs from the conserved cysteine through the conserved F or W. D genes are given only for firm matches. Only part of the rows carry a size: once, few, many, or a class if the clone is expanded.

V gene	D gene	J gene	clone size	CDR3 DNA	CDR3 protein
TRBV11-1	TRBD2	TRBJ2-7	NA	TGTGCCAGCAGCTTAACTAGCGGGACCGTCTACTACGAGCAGTACTTC	CASSLTSGTVYYEQYF
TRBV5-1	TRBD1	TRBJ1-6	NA	TGCGCCAGCAGAAACGGGACAGGGAGGACACCCCTCCACTTT	CASRNGTGRTPLHF
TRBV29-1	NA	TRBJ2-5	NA	TGCAGCGTCAGGGTCGGGCATCAAGAGACCCAGTACTTC	CSVRVGHQETQYF
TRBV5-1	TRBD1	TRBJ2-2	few	TGCGCCAGCCGACCGGGACAGGGTGTCGTAAACACCGGGGAGCTGTTTTTT	CASRPGQGVVNTGELFF
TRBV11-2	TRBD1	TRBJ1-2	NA	TGTGCCAGCAGTGGCACAGGGGAACCTAACTATGGCTACACCTTC	CASSGTGEPNYGYTF
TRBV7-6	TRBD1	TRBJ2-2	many	TGTGCCAGCAGCCAGTACAGGGGAACGGAGGCCGGGGAGCTGTTTTTT	CASSQYRGTEAGELFF
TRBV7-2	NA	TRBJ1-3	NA	TGCGCCAGCAGCCAAGACCCCGTAGGGGTTGGAAACACCATATATTTT	CASSQDPVGVGNTIYF
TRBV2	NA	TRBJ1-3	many	TGTGCCAGCAGGCCCGTAGCGACTGGAAACACCATATATTTT	CASRPVATGNTIYF
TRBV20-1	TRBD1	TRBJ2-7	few	TGCAGTGCTAGAAGACAGGGCGGAGTCCACGAGCAGTACTTC	CSARRQGGVHEQYF
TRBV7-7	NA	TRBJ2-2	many	TGTGCTAGCAGCCCAAACCACGCGAACACCGGGGAGCTGTTTTTT	CASSPNHANTGELFF
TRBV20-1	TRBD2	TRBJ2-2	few	TGCAGTGCCAGGGGTTCGTTAGCGGGACCTTATGGGACCGGGGAGCTGTTTTTT	CSARGSLAGPYGTGELFF
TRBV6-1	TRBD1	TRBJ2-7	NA	TGTGCCAGCAGTTTAGGTCCGGGACAGGGGGCCTACGAGCAGTACTTC	CASSLGPGQGAYEQYF
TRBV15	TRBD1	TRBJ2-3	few	TGTGCCACCAGCAGAGGATTGACAGGGGATGAAGATACGCAGTATTTT	CATSRGLTGDEDTQYF
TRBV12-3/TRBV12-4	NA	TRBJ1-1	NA	TGTGCCAGCAGTTTAATTCGGGGGGCAGGCACTGAAGCTTTCTTT	CASSLIRGAGTEAFF
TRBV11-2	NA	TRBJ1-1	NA	TGTGCCAGCAGCCCTGGGCGGGGGCGGAGGACTGAAGCTTTCTTT	CASSPGRGRRTEAFF
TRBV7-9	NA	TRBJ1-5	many	TGTGCCAGCAGCTTAGAGCGAGGTCAGCCCCAGCATTTT	CASSLERGQPQHF
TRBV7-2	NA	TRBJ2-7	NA	TGTGCCAGCAGCCAAGATGGCGCTTCCCTCTCCTACGAGCAGTACTTC	CASSQDGASLSYEQYF
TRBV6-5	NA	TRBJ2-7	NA	TGTGCCAGCAAGGGCAGCCCTAGGGACGAGCAGTACTTC	CASKGSPRDEQYF
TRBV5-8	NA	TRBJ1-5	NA	TGTGCCAGCAGTTTAGATGACAGATATCAGCCCCAGCATTTT	CASSLDDRYQPQHF
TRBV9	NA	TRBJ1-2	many	TGTGCCAGCAGCTCCCCCCCCGACTATGGCTACACCTTC	CASSSPPDYGYTF
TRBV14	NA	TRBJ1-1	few	TGTGCCAGCAGGGGAAGGGAATACACTGAAGCTTTCTTT	CASRGREYTEAFF
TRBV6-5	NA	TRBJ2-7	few	TGTGCCAGCGACAGCTCCTCCTACGAGCAGTACTTC	CASDSSSYEQYF
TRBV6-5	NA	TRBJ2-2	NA	TGTGCCAGCAGTTACTCGCCCCGGGGCGGGGAGCTGTTTTTT	CASSYSPRGGELFF
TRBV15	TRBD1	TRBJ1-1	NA	TGTGCCACCAGCAGCTTGGGAGGGGGCTGGACGGGTACTGAAGCTTTCTTT	CATSSLGGGWTGTEAFF
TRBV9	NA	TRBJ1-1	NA	TGTGCCCCCTCGGGGCTCTGCCAGCGGACTGAAGCTTTCTTT	CAPSGLCQRTEAFF
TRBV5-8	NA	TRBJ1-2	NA	TGTGCCAGCAGCCCGCAGCAATCGAACTATGGCTACACCTTC	CASSPQQSNYGYTF
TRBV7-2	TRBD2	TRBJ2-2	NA	TGTGCCAGCAGCTTAAGCGGGGGGCCCGACGAGCTGTTTTTT	CASSLSGGPDELFF
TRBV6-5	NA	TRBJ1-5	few	TGTGCCAGCAGTTCGGGCGGGTTAGGACAGCCCCAGCATTTT	CASSSGGLGQPQHF
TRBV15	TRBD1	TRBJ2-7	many	TGTGCCACCAGCAGAGCGGGGACAGGGGGAAGGGGCGAGCAGTACTTC	CATSRAGTGGRGEQYF
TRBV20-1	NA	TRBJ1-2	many	TGCAGTGCTAGCAGAGGGTTGTCGAGTGGCTACACCTTC	CSASRGLSSGYTF
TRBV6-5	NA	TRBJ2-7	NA	TGTGCCAGCAGGGGTAGCGGTACCTACGAGCAGTACTTC	CASRGSGTYEQYF
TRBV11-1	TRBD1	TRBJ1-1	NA	TGTGCCAGCCCCCGACAGGGCCAGGGTTTCTTT	CASPRQGQGFF
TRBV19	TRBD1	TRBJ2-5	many	TGTGCCAGTAGTTCTTACAGGGGGCAGGACGAGGAGACCCAGTACTTC	CASSSYRGQDEETQYF
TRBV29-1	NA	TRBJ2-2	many	TGCAGCGTTGAAGAAGGTCGGACCGGGGAGCTGTTTTTT	CSVEEGRTGELFF
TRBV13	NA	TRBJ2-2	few	TGTGCCAGCAGCCCACCAGGGGTAACCGGGGAGCTGTTTTTT	CASSPPGVTGELFF
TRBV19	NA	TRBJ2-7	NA	TGTGCCAGTAGAAATCCGGGACATGTGTCCTACGAGCAGTACTTC	CASRNPGHVSYEQYF
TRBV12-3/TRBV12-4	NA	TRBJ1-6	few	TGTGCCAGCAGTCCACCTTACAATTCACCCCTCCACTTT	CASSPPYNSPLHF
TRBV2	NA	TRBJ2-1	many	TGTGCCACCAGGGGCGGGACTCACAATGAGCAGTTCTTC	CATRGGTHNEQFF
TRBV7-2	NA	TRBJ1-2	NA	TGTGCCAGCAGCCAAGATTCCAGGAGGGGCTACACCTTC	CASSQDSRRGYTF
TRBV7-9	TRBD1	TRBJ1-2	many	TGTGCCAGCAGCCCTACAGGGGTCAGTGGCTACACCTTC	CASSPTGVSGYTF
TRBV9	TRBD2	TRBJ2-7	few	TGTGCCAGCAGCTCCGGGACTAGCGGGATCTACGAGCAGTACTTC	CASSSGTSGIYEQYF
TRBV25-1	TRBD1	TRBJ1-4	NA	TGTGCCCCCAGGGGGACAACTAATGAAAAACTGTTTTTT	CAPRGTTNEKLFF
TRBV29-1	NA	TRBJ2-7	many	TGCAGCGTACGGACAGCCTACGAGCAGTACTTC	CSVRTAYEQYF
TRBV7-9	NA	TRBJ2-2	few	TGTGCCAGCAGCCCTCGACCCTCGGGCACCGGGGAGCTGTTTTTT	CASSPRPSGTGELFF